A selection of T cell receptor beta chains follows, all from one sample in a study of human T cells and chemical hapten exposure. Via MiXCR, TCRdb re-called the RACE reads, giving one row per CDR3 protein. Among approximately 370,000 distinct CDR3 sequences listed, 5% to 6.5% were seen once. The sequencing used whole blood, collected in connection with sensitization to the hapten diphenylcyclopropenone (DPC). Receptors originate from a woman younger than 35 with alopecia areata. Some clones in this sample may be carry-over from other donors' samples. The CDR3 runs from the conserved cysteine through the conserved F or W. The order of the fields is D gene, clone size, V gene, J gene, CDR3 protein, CDR3 DNA. The D gene is left open where the match is weak. Where a row states a size, it is once, few, many or the class of an expanded clone; other rows omit it.

.	many	TRBV4-3	TRBJ2-3	CASSQVYSSTDTQYF	TGCGCCAGCAGCCAAGTCTACAGCAGCACAGATACGCAGTATTTT
TRBD2	few	TRBV27	TRBJ2-1	CASSTLAGLARNEQFF	TGTGCCAGCAGTACTCTAGCGGGGCTTGCACGGAATGAGCAGTTCTTC
TRBD1	few	TRBV27	TRBJ2-7	CASSNTQGYEQYF	TGTGCCAGCAGCAACACACAGGGGTACGAGCAGTACTTC
.	few	TRBV12-3/TRBV12-4	TRBJ1-1	CASTDFGDTEAFF	TGTGCCAGCACCGACTTTGGGGACACTGAAGCTTTCTTT
.	.	TRBV27	TRBJ2-7	CASSTRAGEVYEQYF	TGTGCCAGCAGTACCCGGGCAGGGGAGGTCTACGAGCAGTACTTC
TRBD1	many	TRBV6-1	TRBJ2-5	CASSEYADRELETQYF	TGTGCCAGCAGTGAATACGCGGACAGGGAATTAGAGACCCAGTACTTC
TRBD1	.	TRBV20-1	TRBJ1-1	CSAPTGIDTEAFF	TGCAGTGCCCCGACAGGGATCGACACTGAAGCTTTCTTT
.	few	TRBV5-1	TRBJ1-2	CASSSSPTENYGYTF	TGCGCCAGCAGCTCATCTCCGACAGAGAACTATGGCTACACCTTC
TRBD1	.	TRBV2	TRBJ1-6	CASSARTGMDSPLHF	TGTGCCAGCAGTGCTAGGACAGGGATGGATTCACCCCTCCACTTT
TRBD1	few	TRBV7-9	TRBJ2-7	CASSSQGTGVEQYF	TGTGCCAGCAGCTCTCAAGGGACAGGGGTCGAGCAGTACTTC
.	.	TRBV4-1	TRBJ2-3	CASSQVGLSTDTQYF	TGCGCCAGCAGCCAAGTTGGATTAAGCACAGATACGCAGTATTTT
.	.	TRBV4-2	TRBJ2-2	CASSPSTGGELFF	TGTGCCAGCAGCCCGTCAACGGGCGGGGAGCTGTTTTTT
.	.	TRBV3-1	TRBJ2-1	CASSQEYLPEQFF	TGTGCCAGCAGCCAAGAGTACCTTCCTGAGCAGTTCTTC
.	few	TRBV5-4	TRBJ1-1	CASSLFPNTEAFF	TGTGCCAGCAGCTTGTTTCCGAACACTGAAGCTTTCTTT
TRBD1	.	TRBV28	TRBJ2-1	CASNLRDRVYNEQFF	TGTGCCAGCAACCTCCGGGACAGAGTCTACAATGAGCAGTTCTTC
TRBD2	.	TRBV6-5	TRBJ2-3	CASSTSSGGSTDTQYF	TGTGCCAGCAGTACATCTAGCGGGGGCTCCACAGATACGCAGTATTTT
.	few	TRBV6-5	TRBJ1-6	CASSPTPLNSPLHF	TGTGCCAGCAGTCCTACACCGTTAAATTCACCCCTCCACTTT
.	many	TRBV6-4	TRBJ2-2	CASSLKQDTGELFF	TGTGCCAGCAGTTTAAAGCAGGACACCGGGGAGCTGTTTTTT
.	few	TRBV3-1	TRBJ1-2	CASSRRHLSGQITNYGYTF	TGTGCCAGCAGCCGAAGACACCTCTCCGGACAGATAACTAACTATGGCTACACCTTC
.	many	TRBV29-1	TRBJ2-3	CSVTSRGVISFSTDTQYF	TGCAGCGTTACTTCCCGGGGCGTAATAAGTTTTAGCACAGATACGCAGTATTTT
.	few	TRBV7-6	TRBJ1-4	CASSATKTEKLFF	TGTGCCAGCAGTGCGACTAAGACTGAAAAACTGTTTTTT
.	.	TRBV30	TRBJ1-1	CAWSVRVKNTEAFF	TGTGCCTGGAGTGTACGGGTTAAGAACACTGAAGCTTTCTTT
.	.	TRBV5-1	TRBJ2-3	CASGQLGSTDTQYF	TGCGCCTCAGGACAGTTGGGTAGCACAGATACGCAGTATTTT
.	many	TRBV9	TRBJ2-1	CASSVGELVEIYEQFF	TGTGCCAGCAGCGTAGGGGAATTGGTCGAGATCTATGAGCAGTTCTTC
TRBD1	many	TRBV2	TRBJ2-3	CASTQQGVTDTQYF	TGTGCCAGCACCCAGCAGGGGGTGACAGATACGCAGTATTTT
TRBD2	many	TRBV4-2	TRBJ2-3	CASSLGLAGGDTQYF	TGTGCCAGCAGCCTCGGACTAGCGGGAGGAGATACGCAGTATTTT
.	many	TRBV7-9	TRBJ2-7	CASSPTRNEQYF	TGTGCCAGCAGCCCGACCCGGAACGAGCAGTACTTC
TRBD1	.	TRBV13	TRBJ2-3	CASSNRGTDTQYF	TGTGCCAGCAGTAACAGGGGAACAGATACGCAGTATTTT